The clone carrying this T cell receptor beta chain was found many times. Its antigen remains unknown. This entry is derived from a study of T cell repertoires in cytomegalovirus infection. About the research overall: Public signatures in TCR beta pointed to CMV infection and matching HLA type. Study-level findings and limits: Ex vivo responses were dominated by HLA-C-restricted CMV-specific TCR beta clonotypes.

TCRdb called the reads again in MiXCR, with one record for every CDR3 protein. Of approximately 700,000 distinct CDR3 sequences in the sample, roughly 36% were seen once. Sequencing used PBMCs. This receptor was obtained from a human donor in good health (CMV status not recorded). Some clones in this sample may be carry-over from other donors' samples.

For the CDR3, the DNA is TGTGCCAGCAGCTTAGCGGGCCAGGCCACTGAAGCTTTCTTT. Translated: CASSLAGQATEAFF. The gene calls are TRBV7-6 and TRBJ1-1; no reliable D call. The CDR3 has 14 residues. Trimming took 0 bases from V and 4 from J, leaving 9 bases between them. Germline lookup yields CDR1 SGHVS and CDR2 FNYEAQ.